This T cell receptor beta chain was captured by sequencing in a study of blood T cell repertoires in COVID-19 (dated by TCRdb to about 2020). Turning to the overall study: Collaborator samples came from the United States, Italy and Spain and covered acute and convalescent phases of COVID-19. The material from the prospective study consisted of cDNA or gDNA derived from T cells, B-cell-depleted T cells, or PBMCs. Deeply sampled blood TCRbeta repertoires from subjects exposed to, actively infected with, or recovered from COVID-19 were included in the dataset. The repertoires were made available in a free public database intended to serve as a resource for research on the immune response to SARS-CoV-2. The samples were drawn from the first 160 participants of the ongoing ImmuneRACE study and from more than 1,000 subjects provided by 6 global collaborators. Nearly every sample came with metadata listing a de-identified subject ID, COVID-19 status, age in years and sex. Where available, HLA class I and class II types were taken from metadata supplied by the sample provider and were not determined by assay-based typing. Overall results and qualifications from the work: How much clinical and demographic metadata was included differed by source and by participant, and the metadata was provided uncurated.

Participants in the prospective study were enrolled through a virtual design, were aged about 18 to 89 years, and lived in roughly 24 United States geographic areas. Cohort assignment in the prospective study relied on participant-reported clinical history from a screening survey and a study questionnaire. Recovered participants in ImmuneRACE Cohort 3 were defined as having two consecutive negative NP/OP PCR tests, clearance from a healthcare professional, or resolution of symptoms. Each participant in the prospective study had whole blood, serum and a nasopharyngeal or oropharyngeal swab collected by mobile phlebotomists. Participants in the prospective study had the option to provide additional blood draws and questionnaires over an approximately 2-month period. Before DNA extraction, blood samples from the prospective study were shipped at room temperature or frozen. The immunoSEQ Assay, a bias-controlled multiplex PCR, was used to amplify TCRbeta CDR3 regions from genomic DNA. In the authors' own workflow: Nucleated cell counts per sample were estimated from amplification of reference gene primers within the assay. To quantify the absolute abundance of each unique TCRbeta CDR3 rearrangement, sequence reads were collapsed and filtered. For each sample, productive Simpson clonality was calculated as the square root of Simpson's diversity index over productive rearrangements. The clones in this table, taken by TCRdb from immuneACCESS, are in-frame only. Not every clone is retained; where verified, under half of the shortfall comes from an unresolved V gene, and the cause of the rest is unknown. The V and J calls and clone size come from that table; D and trimming were worked out from the DNA. This sample lists hundreds of thousands of clones; roughly 90% were detected once. The top ten clonotypes cover roughly 1% of the sample.

Details on this clone: Its target antigen remains unknown. Qualities for individual bases were not recorded, and no much larger clone is one base off.

V sheds 2 bases and J sheds 4 bases, leaving 11 bases between their ends. The germline V gene sets CDR1 to SGHAT and CDR2 to FQNNGV. The CDR3 runs 14 amino acids, cysteine and phenylalanine included. Kept here is only the CDR3 DNA, which spans 42 bases and is read in frame from base 1. The sample taken for sequencing was PBMCs or T cells enriched from blood (not recorded which). This sequence uses TRBV11-2 and TRBJ1-2; there is no confident call for the D gene. This clonotype was sampled from a woman aged 30 to 39 who had recovered from COVID-19. The nucleotide sequence reads as follows: TGTGCCAGCAGCTTACCGGGAAGACGCTATGGCTACACCTTC. This translates into CASSLPGRRYGYTF.